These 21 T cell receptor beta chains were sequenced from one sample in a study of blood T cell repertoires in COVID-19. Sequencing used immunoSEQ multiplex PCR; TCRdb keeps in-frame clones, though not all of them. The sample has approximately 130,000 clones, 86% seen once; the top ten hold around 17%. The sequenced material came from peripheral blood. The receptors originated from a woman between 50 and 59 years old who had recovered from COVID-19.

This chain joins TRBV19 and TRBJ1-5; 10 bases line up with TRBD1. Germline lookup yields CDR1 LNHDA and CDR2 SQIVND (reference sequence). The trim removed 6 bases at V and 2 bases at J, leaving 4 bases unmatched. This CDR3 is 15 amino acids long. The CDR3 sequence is CASSRDRGRNQPQHF. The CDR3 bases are TGTGCCAGTAGCCGGGACAGGGGTCGCAATCAGCCCCAGCATTTT.

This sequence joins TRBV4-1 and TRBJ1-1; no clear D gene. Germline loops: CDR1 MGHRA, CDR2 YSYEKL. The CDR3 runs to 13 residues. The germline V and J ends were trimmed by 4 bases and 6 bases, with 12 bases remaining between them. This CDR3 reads CASSRLFTAEAFF. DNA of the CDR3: TGCGCCAGCAGCCGATTATTTACAGCTGAAGCTTTCTTT.

In DNA, the CDR3 is TGTGCCAGCAGCTTAAATTCCCCAGTGAACAATCAGCCCCAGCATTTT. Encoded protein: CASSLNSPVNNQPQHF. The V and J genes are TRBV7-2 and TRBJ1-5; D is ambiguous. Trimming removed 2 bases at V and 3 bases at J, with 14 bases between. From germline, CDR1 is SGHTA and CDR2 FQGNSA. The length of the CDR3 is 16 residues.

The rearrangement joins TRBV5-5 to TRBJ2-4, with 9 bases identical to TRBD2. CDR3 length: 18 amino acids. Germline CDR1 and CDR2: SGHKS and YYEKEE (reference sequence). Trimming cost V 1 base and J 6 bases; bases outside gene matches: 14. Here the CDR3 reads CASSLLSGGYLVGNIQYF. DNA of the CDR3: TGTGCCAGCAGCTTGCTCAGCGGGGGGTACCTTGTGGGAAACATTCAGTACTTC. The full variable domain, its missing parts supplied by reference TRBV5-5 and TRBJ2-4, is DAGVTQSPTHLIKTRGQQVTLRCSPISGHKSVSWYQQVLGQGPQFIFQYYEKEERGRGNFPDRFSARQFPNYSSELNVNALLLGDSALYLCASSLLSGGYLVGNIQYFGAGTRLSVL.

This chain's CDR3 is CASSPGAASGYTF. The CDR3 DNA follows: TGTGCCAGCAGCCCTGGGGCAGCCAGTGGCTACACCTTC. V gene TRBV11-3 combines with J gene TRBJ1-2; TRBD1 is a possible D gene (5 bases). The CDR3 consists of 13 residues. Germline CDR1 is SGHNT and CDR2 is YENEEA. Trimming left V 5 bases short and J 7 bases short, with 14 bases between.

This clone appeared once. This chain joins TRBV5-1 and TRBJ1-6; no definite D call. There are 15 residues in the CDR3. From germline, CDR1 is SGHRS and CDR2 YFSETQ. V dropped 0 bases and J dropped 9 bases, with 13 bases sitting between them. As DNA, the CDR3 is TGCGCCAGCAGCTTGGCGGACGGAGGAACTTCACCCCTCCACTTT. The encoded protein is CASSLADGGTSPLHF.

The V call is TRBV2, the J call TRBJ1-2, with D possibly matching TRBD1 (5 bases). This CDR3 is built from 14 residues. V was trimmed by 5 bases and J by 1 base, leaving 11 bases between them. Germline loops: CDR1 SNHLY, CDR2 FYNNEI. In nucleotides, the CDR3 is TGTGCCAGCAGTCTGGACACATTTAACTATGGCTACACCTTC. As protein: CASSLDTFNYGYTF.

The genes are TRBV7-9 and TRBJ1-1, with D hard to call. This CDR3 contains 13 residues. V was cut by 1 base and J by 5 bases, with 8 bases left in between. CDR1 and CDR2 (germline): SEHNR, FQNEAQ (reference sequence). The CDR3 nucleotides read TGTGCCAGCAGCTTAGATCGCGGAACTGAAGCTTTCTTT. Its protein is CASSLDRGTEAFF.

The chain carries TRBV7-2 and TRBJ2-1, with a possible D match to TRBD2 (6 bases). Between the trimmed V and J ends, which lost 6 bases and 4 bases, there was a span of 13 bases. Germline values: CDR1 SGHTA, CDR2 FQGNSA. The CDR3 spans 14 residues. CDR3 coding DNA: TGTGCCAGCAGTTTTAGCGGACCTTACAATGAGCAGTTCTTC. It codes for CASSFSGPYNEQFF.

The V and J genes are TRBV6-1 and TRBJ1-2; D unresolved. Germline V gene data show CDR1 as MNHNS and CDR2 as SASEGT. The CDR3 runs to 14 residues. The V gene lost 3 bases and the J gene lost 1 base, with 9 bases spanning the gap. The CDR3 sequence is CASSENSFNYGYTF. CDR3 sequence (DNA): TGTGCCAGCAGTGAGAACAGCTTTAACTATGGCTACACCTTC.

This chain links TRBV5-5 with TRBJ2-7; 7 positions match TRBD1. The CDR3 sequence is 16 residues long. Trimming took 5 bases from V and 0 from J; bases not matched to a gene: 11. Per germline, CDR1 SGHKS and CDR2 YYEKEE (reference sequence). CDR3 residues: CASSSVDRVASYEQYF. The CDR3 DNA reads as TGTGCCAGCAGTTCAGTCGACAGGGTGGCCTCCTACGAGCAGTACTTC.

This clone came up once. The CDR3 sequence is CASSLGAEQYF. The CDR3 DNA follows: TGTGCCAGCAGTTTAGGGGCCGAGCAGTACTTC. The rearrangement links TRBV27 to TRBJ2-7; a weak D match, TRBD1 (5 bases). Germline CDR1 reads MNHEY; CDR2 reads SMNVEV (reference sequence). Trimming removed 2 bases from V and 6 bases from J, with 5 bases in between. The CDR3 length is 11 residues.

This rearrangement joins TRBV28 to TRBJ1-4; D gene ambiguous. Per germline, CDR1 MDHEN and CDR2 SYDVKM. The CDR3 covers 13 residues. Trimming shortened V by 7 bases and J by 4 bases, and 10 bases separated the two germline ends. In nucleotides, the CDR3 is TGTGCCAGCATAGCCGGTCTTAATGAAAAACTGTTTTTT. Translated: CASIAGLNEKLFF. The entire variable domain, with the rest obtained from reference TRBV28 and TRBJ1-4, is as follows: DVKVTQSSRYLVKRTGEKVFLECVQDMDHENMFWYRQDPGLGLRLIYFSYDVKMKEKGDIPEGYSVSREKKERFSLILESASTNQTSMYLCASIAGLNEKLFFGSGTQLSVL.

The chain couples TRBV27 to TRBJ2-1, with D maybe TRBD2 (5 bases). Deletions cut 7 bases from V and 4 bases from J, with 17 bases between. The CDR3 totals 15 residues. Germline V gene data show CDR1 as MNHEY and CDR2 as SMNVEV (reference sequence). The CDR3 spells CASTSSPDMYNEQFF. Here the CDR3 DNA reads TGTGCCAGCACTTCTAGCCCTGACATGTACAATGAGCAGTTCTTC.

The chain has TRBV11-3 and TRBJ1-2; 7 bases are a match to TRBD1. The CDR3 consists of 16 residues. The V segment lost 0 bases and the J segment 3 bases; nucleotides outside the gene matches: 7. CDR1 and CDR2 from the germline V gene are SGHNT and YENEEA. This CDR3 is CASSLEGRQGDYGYTF. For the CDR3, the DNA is TGTGCCAGCAGCTTAGAGGGTCGACAGGGCGACTATGGCTACACCTTC.

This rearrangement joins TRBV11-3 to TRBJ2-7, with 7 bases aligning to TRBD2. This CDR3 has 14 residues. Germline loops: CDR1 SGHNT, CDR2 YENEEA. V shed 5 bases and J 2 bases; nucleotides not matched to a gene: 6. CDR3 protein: CASSVGGSTYEQYF. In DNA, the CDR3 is TGTGCCAGCAGCGTCGGGGGGTCTACCTACGAGCAGTACTTC.

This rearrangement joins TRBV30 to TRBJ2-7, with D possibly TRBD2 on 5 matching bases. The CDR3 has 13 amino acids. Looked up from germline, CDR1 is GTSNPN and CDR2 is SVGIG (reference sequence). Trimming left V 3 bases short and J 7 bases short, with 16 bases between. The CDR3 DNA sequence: TGTGCCTGGAGGTCTATAGGAGGCGGGGAGCAGTACTTC. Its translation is CAWRSIGGGEQYF.

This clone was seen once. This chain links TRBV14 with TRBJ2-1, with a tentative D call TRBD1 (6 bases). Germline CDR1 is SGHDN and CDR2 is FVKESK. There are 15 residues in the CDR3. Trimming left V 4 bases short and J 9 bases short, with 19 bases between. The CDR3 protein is CASSRIRGGSGEQFF. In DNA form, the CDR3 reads TGTGCCAGCAGCCGCATCAGGGGCGGGTCTGGTGAGCAGTTCTTC.

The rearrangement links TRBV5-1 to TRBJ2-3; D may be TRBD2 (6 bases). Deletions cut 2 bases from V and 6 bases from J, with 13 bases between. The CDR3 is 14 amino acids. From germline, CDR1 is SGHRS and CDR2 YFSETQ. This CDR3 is CASSFGGTEDTQYF. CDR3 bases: TGCGCCAGCAGCTTTGGCGGGACGGAGGATACGCAGTATTTT.

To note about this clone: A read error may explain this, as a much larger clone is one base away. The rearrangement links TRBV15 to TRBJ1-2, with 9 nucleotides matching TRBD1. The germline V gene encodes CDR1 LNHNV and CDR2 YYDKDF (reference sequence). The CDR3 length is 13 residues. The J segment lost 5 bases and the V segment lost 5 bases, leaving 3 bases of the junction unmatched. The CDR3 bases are TGTGCCACCAGCCCCGGACAGGGGTATGGCTACACCTTC. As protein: CATSPGQGYGYTF.

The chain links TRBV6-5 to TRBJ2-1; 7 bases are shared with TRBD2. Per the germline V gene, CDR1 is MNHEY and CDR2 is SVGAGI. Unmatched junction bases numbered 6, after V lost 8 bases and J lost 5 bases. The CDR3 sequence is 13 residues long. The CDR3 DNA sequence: TGTGCCAGCCGGTCTAGCGGAAACAATGAGCAGTTCTTC. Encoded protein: CASRSSGNNEQFF.